These 15 T cell receptor beta chains share one sample of origin, sequenced in a study of Ad26.COV2.S vaccination and SARS-CoV-2 variants. Data came from immunoSEQ multiplex PCR; TCRdb stores just in-frame clones and leaves some out. There are fewer than 800,000 clones in the sample; roughly nine tenths occur only once, and about 1.5% lies in the top ten. Treatment noted: around 19 received Ad26.COV2.S at low or high dose, single or two shots; about 5 received placebo; per-sample allocation not given. The samples date from day 63 after the first vaccine or placebo injection. The input for sequencing was peripheral blood, taken in a trial of Ad26.COV2.S vaccine versus placebo. Receptors originate from a person aged 18-60 years who received the Ad26.COV2.S COVID-19 vaccine or a placebo.

The CDR3: CASSLQDSSYNEQFF. CDR3 DNA: TGCGCCAGCAGTCTTCAGGACAGTTCCTACAATGAGCAGTTCTTC. The rearrangement links TRBV5-1 to TRBJ2-1, with D possibly TRBD1 on 6 matching bases. V lost 5 bases, J lost 1 base, and 13 bases lay in between. This CDR3 spans 15 amino acids. CDR1 is SGHRS, CDR2 YFSETQ, per germline.

This chain joins TRBV7-6 and TRBJ1-5, with D maybe TRBD1 (5 bases). The V gene's germline CDR1 is SGHVS and CDR2 FNYEAQ. This CDR3 contains 15 residues. V shed 1 base and J shed 4 bases, with 11 bases lying between them. CDR3 nucleotide sequence: TGTGCCAGCAGCTTAGGGGACGGTCCTAATCAGCCCCAGCATTTT. Translating it yields CASSLGDGPNQPQHF. Combining the CDR3 with reference TRBV7-6 and TRBJ1-5 gives the whole variable domain GAGVSQSPRYKVTKRGQDVALRCDPISGHVSLYWYRQALGQGPEFLTYFNYEAQQDKSGLPNDRFSAERPEGSISTLTIQRTEQRDSAMYRCASSLGDGPNQPQHFGDGTRLSIL.

The chain joins TRBV3-1 (or the pseudogene TRBV3-2) to TRBJ1-2, with TRBD1 matching 7 bases. The J segment lost 4 bases and the V segment lost 6 bases, leaving 14 bases of the junction unmatched. Germline loops: CDR1 LGHDT, CDR2 YNNKEL (reference sequence). This CDR3 region has 16 residues. The CDR3 spells CASRRGTATKGYGYTF. Here the CDR3 DNA reads TGTGCCAGCAGGCGTGGGACAGCAACAAAGGGCTATGGCTACACCTTC.

This rearrangement joins TRBV7-9 to TRBJ1-2, with TRBD1 matching 9 bases. The CDR3 has 14 residues. V was clipped by 3 bases and J by 6 bases; unmatched bases: 5. The germline CDR1 and CDR2 sequences are SEHNR and FQNEAQ (reference sequence). The CDR3, as DNA: TGTGCCAGCAGCTTTACCGGGACAGGGAATGGCTACACCTTC. Its protein is CASSFTGTGNGYTF.

The chain is built from TRBV7-2 and TRBJ2-3; no reliable D call. Germline assignment: CDR1 SGHTA and CDR2 FQGNSA. V was pared by 4 bases and J by 11 bases, with 13 bases between. This CDR3 has 12 amino acids. The CDR3 DNA follows: TGTGCCAGCAGCTCCCGACCCGTAGAGCAGTATTTT. Amino acid sequence: CASSSRPVEQYF.

The V and J genes are TRBV13 and TRBJ1-2, with 8 nucleotides matching TRBD1. Germline CDR1 PRHDT, CDR2 FYEKMQ (reference sequence). Losses at the gene ends were 5 bases for V and 7 bases for J; bases not matched to a gene: 6. The CDR3 has 13 amino acids. The CDR3, as DNA: TGTGCCAGCAGCCTCCCAGGGACAGGTGGCTACACCTTC. Translated: CASSLPGTGGYTF.

Note on this clone: Other DNA sequences in this sample translate to the same CDR3. The chain links TRBV19 to TRBJ1-2, with D uncertain. V lost 0 bases and J lost 8, with 7 bases in between. The germline CDR1 and CDR2 sequences are LNHDA and SQIVND (reference sequence). The CDR3 extends over 12 amino acids. The CDR3 is CASSIEGSGYTF. CDR3 nucleotides: TGTGCCAGTAGTATAGAGGGGTCGGGCTACACCTTC.

This chain uses TRBV9 with TRBJ2-1, with a tentative D call TRBD2 (7 bases). Looked up from germline, CDR1 is SGDLS and CDR2 is YYNGEE. The CDR3 runs 15 residues. V lost 0 bases, J lost 6 bases, and 13 bases lay in between. CDR3 sequence: CASSVVWGGGNEQFF. The CDR3 region has the DNA TGTGCCAGCAGCGTAGTCTGGGGGGGCGGCAATGAGCAGTTCTTC.

The chain recombines TRBV6-6 with TRBJ2-5; tentative D call: TRBD1 (6 bases). Germline V gene data show CDR1 as MNHNY and CDR2 as SVGAGI (reference sequence). CDR3 length: 15 residues. V dropped 5 bases and J dropped 2 bases, with 15 bases sitting between them. The CDR3 protein is CASSHRDNIQETQYF. The CDR3 region has the DNA TGTGCCAGCAGTCACCGGGACAATATACAAGAGACCCAGTACTTC.

This chain links TRBV7-2 with TRBJ1-1; 8 nucleotides agree with TRBD1. The CDR3 length is 16 residues. Germline CDR1 SGHTA, CDR2 FQGNSA. J was trimmed by 1 base and V by 4 bases; bases with no gene match: 8. The CDR3 reads CASSSSRTGWNTEAFF. CDR3 DNA sequence: TGTGCCAGCAGCTCTTCCCGGACAGGGTGGAACACTGAAGCTTTCTTT.

The CDR3 loop is CASSQDRSFYQPQHF. For the CDR3, the DNA is TGTGCCAGCTCACAGGACAGATCCTTTTATCAGCCCCAGCATTTT. This chain uses TRBV18 with TRBJ1-5, with D perhaps TRBD1 (6 bases). The CDR3 is made up of 15 amino acids. Germline CDR1 KGHSH, CDR2 LQKENI. Trimming cost V 4 bases and J 5 bases, with 15 bases left between them.

This clone was observed a single time. V usage is TRBV6-6 and J usage is TRBJ1-6; 10 nucleotides match TRBD1. Germline-derived CDR1 and CDR2 are MNHNY and SVGAGI (reference sequence). The CDR3 spans 16 residues. The V gene end was trimmed by 7 bases and the J gene end by 8 bases; junction bases not matched to a gene: 11. The DNA of the CDR3 is TGTGCCAGCACCCGCTCCGCCGGGACAGGGGATTCACCCCTCCACTTT. This translates into CASTRSAGTGDSPLHF.

The rearrangement joins TRBV21-1 to TRBJ1-1. TRBV21-1 is described as a pseudogene. The CDR3 spans 14 residues. DNA of the CDR3: TGTGCCAGCAGCCTGGGACCAACGAACACTGAAGCTTTCTTT. Its protein is CASSLGPTNTEAFF.

The chain uses TRBV6-5 and TRBJ1-2; 8 bases agree with TRBD1. The junction had 4 bases not matched to a gene; V was cut back by 0 bases and J by 4 bases. The germline V gene has CDR1 MNHEY and CDR2 SVGAGI. The CDR3 is 15 residues long. The CDR3 DNA follows: TGTGCCAGCAGTTACTCCCGACAGGGGATCTATGGCTACACCTTC. Translated, it gives CASSYSRQGIYGYTF.

This chain joins TRBV3-1 (or the pseudogene TRBV3-2) and TRBJ2-3; D perhaps matches TRBD2 (6 bases). CDR3 size: 18 residues. CDR1 is LGHDT, CDR2 YNNKEL, per germline (reference sequence). Between the trimmed V and J ends, which lost 4 bases and 0 bases, there was a span of 20 bases. Here the CDR3 DNA reads TGTGCCAGCAGCCTGACTTGGACATCCCGGGGGAGCACAGATACGCAGTATTTT. Protein sequence: CASSLTWTSRGSTDTQYF.